These T cell receptor beta chains were read from a single sample in a study of shared clonotypes between healthy human individuals. Repertoires were generated with immunoSEQ multiplex PCR, while TCRdb's copy carries only in-frame clones and drops some. The profile shows 800,000 to 950,000 clones, about 96% of them singletons. The sequencing sample was made of naive CD8+ T cells sorted from blood. These receptors were obtained from a man aged 30 to 39 in good health. The CDR3 runs from the conserved cysteine through the conserved F or W. Each record gives: V gene, CDR3 length, J gene, D gene, clone size, CDR3 DNA, CDR3 protein. A D gene is named only where the DNA matches it firmly. Clone size is shown for a subset of rows, as once, few, many or a class of expanded clone.

>TRBV7-3|15|TRBJ2-3|TRBD2|-
TGTGCCAGCAGCCGACTAGCGGGAGTTGCAGATACGCAGTATTTT
CASSRLAGVADTQYF
>TRBV4-1|16|TRBJ2-1|TRBD2|-
TGCGCCAGCAGGGAACTAGCGGGAGTTAACGGGAATGAGCAGTTCTTC
CASRELAGVNGNEQFF
>TRBV27|15|TRBJ2-1|TRBD2|-
TGTGCCAGCAGTTACCTAACGGGAGGAACTAATGAGCAGTTCTTC
CASSYLTGGTNEQFF
>TRBV10-2|17|TRBJ2-5|TRBD2|-
TGCGCCAGCAGTGTCCTACTAGCGGGAGTTTTCGGGGAGACCCAGTACTTC
CASSVLLAGVFGETQYF
>TRBV2|14|TRBJ2-1|-|-
TGTGCCAGCAGTCGCGACAGTGGTTACAATGAGCAGTTCTTC
CASSRDSGYNEQFF
>TRBV28|15|TRBJ2-1|-|-
TGTGCCAGCAGAGCCGGGCCCGCCCTGATCCATGAGCAGTTCTTC
CASRAGPALIHEQFF
>TRBV11-3|20|TRBJ2-4|TRBD2|-
TGTGCCAGCAGCTTATTGGCTAGCGGGAGGGCCGTGGGTAGTAAAAACATTCAGTACTTC
CASSLLASGRAVGSKNIQYF
>TRBV28|15|TRBJ2-3|-|-
TGTGCCAGCAGTTATCGGGGATTGGGCACAGATACGCAGTATTTT
CASSYRGLGTDTQYF
>TRBV29-1|17|TRBJ2-1|TRBD2|once
TGCAGCGTTGAGGAGTGGGGTAGCGGGATCTCCTACAATGAGCAGTTCTTC
CSVEEWGSGISYNEQFF
>TRBV19|14|TRBJ2-3|-|-
TGTGCCAGTAGTATACTTGGGGGCACAGATACGCAGTATTTT
CASSILGGTDTQYF
>TRBV6-6|14|TRBJ1-1|-|-
TGTGCCAGCAGCCCGAAGGGGTGGGGCACTGAAGCTTTCTTT
CASSPKGWGTEAFF
>TRBV6-6|14|TRBJ2-1|TRBD1|-
TGTGCCAGCAGTGACAGGGGGGGCAGCAATGAGCAGTTCTTC
CASSDRGGSNEQFF
>TRBV7-2|18|TRBJ1-2|-|-
TGTGCCAGCAGCCCCCGCGGGCCGCGGGGTCGCTACGGCTATGGCTACACCTTC
CASSPRGPRGRYGYGYTF
>TRBV27|18|TRBJ1-2|TRBD1|-
TGTGCCAGCAGATCGACAGGGGCCCGCATCGATCCAAACTATGGCTACACCTTC
CASRSTGARIDPNYGYTF
>TRBV25-1|15|TRBJ1-4|-|-
TGTGCCAGCAGTGAAAGGACAGCAACTAATGAAAAACTGTTTTTT
CASSERTATNEKLFF
>TRBV11-2|18|TRBJ2-2|-|-
TGTGCCAGCAGCCTTACATTTAGGGACGGTCCAACAGACGGGGAGCTGTTTTTT
CASSLTFRDGPTDGELFF
>TRBV5-6|17|TRBJ2-7|-|-
TGTGCCAGCAGCTCACCGAAAAAACTAACAGGCCCCTACGAGCAGTACTTC
CASSSPKKLTGPYEQYF
>TRBV7-2|13|TRBJ2-5|TRBD2|-
TGTGCCAGCAGCTTGGGGGGGACAGAGACCCAGTACTTC
CASSLGGTETQYF
>TRBV27|14|TRBJ1-5|-|-
TGTGCCAGCAGGCCAGGGATTGAGGATCAGCCCCAGCATTTT
CASRPGIEDQPQHF
>TRBV5-1|13|TRBJ2-7|-|-
TGCGCCAGCCTGGGGACAGAGGCGGGGGAGCAGTACTTC
CASLGTEAGEQYF
>TRBV9|19|TRBJ2-1|-|-
TGTGCCAGCAGCGTAGGGGACAGTTCTACTAGCCCCCTCTTCCATGAGCAGTTCTTC
CASSVGDSSTSPLFHEQFF
>TRBV29-1|14|TRBJ2-2|TRBD2|-
TGCAGCGTTGTGGGACTAGCAAACACCGGGGAGCTGTTTTTT
CSVVGLANTGELFF
>TRBV5-1|15|TRBJ1-1|TRBD1|-
TGCGCCAGCAGCGGAGGGACAGGGGTTTGGACTGAAGCTTTCTTT
CASSGGTGVWTEAFF
>TRBV14|16|TRBJ2-7|-|-
TGTGCCAGCAGCCCCACCCCCGGGCTAGCGCTCTACGAGCAGTACTTC
CASSPTPGLALYEQYF
>TRBV27|15|TRBJ2-1|TRBD2|-
TGTGCCAGCAGTCTAGGACTAGCGGGAGGCTATGAGCAGTTCTTC
CASSLGLAGGYEQFF
>TRBV7-9|15|TRBJ2-3|-|-
TGTGCCAGCAGCCCTGCTGGCGGCCTCACAGATACGCAGTATTTT
CASSPAGGLTDTQYF
>TRBV28|14|TRBJ2-1|-|-
TGTGCCAGCAGTTTAGACAGCTCCTACAATGAGCAGTTCTTC
CASSLDSSYNEQFF